The next 9 T cell receptor beta chains were all read from a single sample in a study of identical twins. TCRdb reprocessed the 5' RACE reads via MiXCR and lists one record per CDR3 protein. The sample yields about 570,000 distinct CDR3 sequences, just under 10% seen once. These data are also associated with another study on yellow fever vaccine responses in identical twins.

Material: PBMCs. These receptors came from a woman aged 18-30 years in good health.

The chain recombines TRBV11-1 with TRBJ2-2; no definite D call. Germline V CDR1 and CDR2: SGHAT, FQDESV (reference sequence). V shed 0 bases and J shed 5 bases, with 7 bases lying between them. This CDR3 is 14 amino acids long. CDR3 sequence reads: CASSLASETGELFF. CDR3 in DNA: TGTGCCAGCAGCTTAGCAAGCGAAACCGGGGAGCTGTTTTTT.

This clonotype was picked up many times. V usage is TRBV5-1 and J usage is TRBJ2-1; 8 bases align to TRBD2. CDR1 SGHRS and CDR2 YFSETQ come from the germline V gene. The CDR3 is 14 residues long. After removal of 2 bases from V and 7 bases from J, the junction contained 5 bases not matched to a gene. Here the CDR3 DNA reads TGCGCCAGCAGCTTAACGGGAGGGCGAAATGAGCAGTTCTTC. Translated, it gives CASSLTGGRNEQFF.

There are a few counts of this clonotype. This chain connects TRBV12-3 or TRBV12-4 to TRBJ1-5; D is unclear. Trimming took off 5 bases at V and 9 bases at J, with 11 bases between the two ends. This CDR3 is built from 12 residues. Written as DNA, the CDR3 is TGTGCCAGCAGTATTTTACAGAGGCCCCAGCATTTT. It is translated as CASSILQRPQHF.

The CDR3 bases are TGTGCCAGCAGCTTCCGCCCGGGGGTTGAGGAGCAGTACTTC. This encodes CASSFRPGVEEQYF. The rearrangement joins TRBV7-9 to TRBJ2-7; the D gene is possibly TRBD2 (6 bases). This CDR3 is built from 14 residues. The germline V gene encodes CDR1 SEHNR and CDR2 FQNEAQ (reference sequence). Deletions cut 3 bases from V and 7 bases from J, with 16 bases between. Variable domain in full (rest from reference TRBV7-9 and TRBJ2-7): DTGVSQNPRHKITKRGQNVTFRCDPISEHNRLYWYRQTLGQGPEFLTYFQNEAQLEKSRLLSDRFSAERPKGSFSTLEIQRTEQGDSAMYLCASSFRPGVEEQYFGPGTRLTVT.

The chain is built from TRBV3-1 and TRBJ2-7; 8 bases fit TRBD2. With V trimmed by 3 bases and J by 2 bases, 6 bases remained unmatched. The V gene's germline CDR1 is LGHDT and CDR2 YNNKEL (reference sequence). The CDR3 sequence is 15 residues long. In nucleotides, the CDR3 is TGTGCCAGCAGCCATGCCTCTAGCGGGCCCTACGAGCAGTACTTC. Translation gives CASSHASSGPYEQYF.

The sample holds many counts of this clonotype. The chain has TRBV10-3 and TRBJ2-2; tentative D call: TRBD2 (6 bases). Per the germline V gene, CDR1 is ENHRY and CDR2 is SYGVKD. The CDR3 contains 19 residues. Trimming removed 0 bases at V and 1 base at J, with 18 bases between. The CDR3 nucleotides are TGTGCCATCAGTGAGTCCTTTATAACCGGGAGTTGGAACACCGGGGAGCTGTTTTTT. It codes for CAISESFITGSWNTGELFF.

This clonotype was seen at least ten times. The rearrangement uses TRBV29-1 and TRBJ2-1, with 16 nucleotides matching TRBD2. Per the germline V gene, CDR1 is SQVTM and CDR2 is ANQGSEA. V was pared by 6 bases and J by 4 bases, with 6 bases of the junction left unmatched. The CDR3 is made up of 16 amino acids. CDR3 amino acids: CSVLGLAGGLYNEQFF. CDR3 coding DNA: TGCAGCGTATTGGGACTAGCGGGAGGGCTTTACAATGAGCAGTTCTTC.

The chain has TRBV5-4 and TRBJ2-3, with 8 bases matching TRBD2. The J segment lost 4 bases and the V segment lost 5 bases, leaving 9 bases of the junction unmatched. The CDR3 extends over 15 amino acids. Germline V gives CDR1 SGHNT, CDR2 YYREEE (reference sequence). CDR3 bases: TGTGCCAGCAGTCTTAGCGGGACGAGGGCAGATACGCAGTATTTT. It yields the protein CASSLSGTRADTQYF.

Ten or more counts support this clonotype. The chain joins TRBV4-1 to TRBJ2-7; 8 positions match TRBD1. Germline V gives CDR1 MGHRA, CDR2 YSYEKL. The CDR3 extends over 15 amino acids. The trim removed 4 bases at V and 2 bases at J, leaving 7 bases unmatched. The CDR3: CASSPTGAGTYEQYF. The CDR3 nucleotides are TGCGCCAGCAGCCCGACAGGGGCTGGAACCTACGAGCAGTACTTC.